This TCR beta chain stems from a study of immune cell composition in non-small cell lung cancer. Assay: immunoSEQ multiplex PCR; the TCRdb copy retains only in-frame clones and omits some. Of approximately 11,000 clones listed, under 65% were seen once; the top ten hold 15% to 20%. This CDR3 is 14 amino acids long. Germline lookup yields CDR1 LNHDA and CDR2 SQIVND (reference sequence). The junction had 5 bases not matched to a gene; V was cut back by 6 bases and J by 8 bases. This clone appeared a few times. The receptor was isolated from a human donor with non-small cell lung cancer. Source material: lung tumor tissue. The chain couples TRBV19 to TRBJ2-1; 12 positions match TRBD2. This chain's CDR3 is CASRSLAGGDEQFF. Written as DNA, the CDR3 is TGTGCCAGTAGGTCGCTAGCGGGAGGGGATGAGCAGTTCTTC. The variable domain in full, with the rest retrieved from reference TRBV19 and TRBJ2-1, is DGGITQSPKYLFRKEGQNVTLSCEQNLNHDAMYWYRQDPGQGLRLIYYSQIVNDFQKGDIAEGYSVSREKKESFPLTVTSAQKNPTAFYLCASRSLAGGDEQFFGPGTRLTVL.